Sequencing of this T cell receptor beta chain was carried out in a study of blood T cell repertoires in COVID-19. Participant-reported clinical history was the basis for cohort assignment. Recovered status applied to Cohort 3 donors who had two consecutive negative PCRs. It also applied to those with clearance or with symptom resolution. Repertoires were generated with immunoSEQ multiplex PCR, while TCRdb's copy carries only in-frame clones and drops some. The table has approximately 470,000 clones, roughly 87% seen once; the top ten hold roughly 0.7%. The sample taken for sequencing was PBMCs or T cells enriched from blood (not recorded which). This TCR came from a woman aged 18-35 years who had recovered from COVID-19.

CDR3 coding DNA: TGTGCCAGCAGCCAGGTACCGCGACCTGGGCGGGACCCCCAGTACTTC. This codes for CASSQVPRPGRDPQYF. The rearrangement uses TRBV4-2 and TRBJ2-7, with D possibly being TRBD2 (6 bases). V dropped 3 bases and J dropped 10 bases, with 25 bases sitting between them. CDR1 and CDR2 (germline): LGHNA, YNFKEQ. The CDR3 totals 16 residues.